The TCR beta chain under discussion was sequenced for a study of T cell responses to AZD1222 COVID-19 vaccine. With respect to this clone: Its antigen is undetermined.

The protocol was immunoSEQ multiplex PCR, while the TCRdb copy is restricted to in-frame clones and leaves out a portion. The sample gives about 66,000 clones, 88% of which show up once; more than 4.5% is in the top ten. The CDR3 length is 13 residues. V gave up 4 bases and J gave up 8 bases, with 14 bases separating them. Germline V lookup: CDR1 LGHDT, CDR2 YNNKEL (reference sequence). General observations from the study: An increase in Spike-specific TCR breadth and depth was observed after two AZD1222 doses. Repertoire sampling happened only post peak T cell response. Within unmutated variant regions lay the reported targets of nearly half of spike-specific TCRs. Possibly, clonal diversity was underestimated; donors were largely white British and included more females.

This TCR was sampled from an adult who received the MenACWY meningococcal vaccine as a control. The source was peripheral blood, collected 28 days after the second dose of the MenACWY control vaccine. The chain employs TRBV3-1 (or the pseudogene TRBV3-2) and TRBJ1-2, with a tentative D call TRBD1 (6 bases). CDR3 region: CASSPSDSQGYTF. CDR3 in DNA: TGTGCCAGCAGCCCCTCGGACAGCCAAGGCTACACCTTC.